The entry below describes one T cell receptor (beta chain). Some clones are missing from TCRdb's copy, which holds only in-frame ones; the method was immunoSEQ multiplex PCR. The sample has over 80,000 clones; around nine tenths are singletons. The data derive from a study of OX40 agonist ivuxolimab in advanced cancers. About the study: Eligibility rules accepted prior anti-PD-1, anti-PD-L1 or anti-CTLA-4 therapy, and 35% to 40% had some.

At cycle 4 day 1, cycle 7 day 1, and baseline, blood was sampled. Trimming pared 0 bases from V and 8 bases from J, leaving 13 bases between. The CDR3 length is 13 residues. In germline, CDR1 is GTSNPN, CDR2 SVGIG (reference sequence). This specimen was CD4+ or CD8+ T cells sorted from blood, taken in a trial of the OX40 agonist ivuxolimab. The chain employs TRBV30 and TRBJ1-1, with D hard to call. The TCR was taken from an adult with an advanced solid tumor such as melanoma, head and neck, liver or kidney cancer. DNA of the CDR3: TGTGCCTGGAGTGTACACGGGAACCGGGAAGCTTTCTTT. It specifies CAWSVHGNREAFF.